This T cell receptor (beta chain) derives from a study of blood T cell repertoires in COVID-19. Study in general: Some COVID-19 samples were acute and others convalescent; all came from the United States, Italy and Spain. T cells, B-cell-depleted T cells, or PBMCs provided the cDNA or gDNA that served as material.

A Seattle source enrolled patients during active infection and followed them longitudinally. The CDR3 is 15 amino acids. The trim removed 2 bases at V and 2 bases at J, leaving 5 bases unmatched. Germline CDR1 and CDR2: SGHRS and YFSETQ. Original data processing: Reference gene primers were amplified, and this amplification served to estimate nucleated cell counts. Clones were read by immunoSEQ multiplex PCR, and TCRdb kept only the in-frame ones, dropping some. The D gene and trimming were derived from the DNA, and the V and J assignments and clone size from that table. The table lists 500,000 to 600,000 clones, 70% to 90% of them singletons.

The receptor comes from a woman between 50 and 59 years old with COVID-19, enrolled during active disease. The chain links TRBV5-1 to TRBJ1-1, with 8 bases lining up with TRBD1. The sample taken for sequencing was peripheral blood. The CDR3 DNA reads as TGCGCCAGCAGCTTACAAGGACAGGGCAACACTGAAGCTTTCTTT. Encoded protein: CASSLQGQGNTEAFF.